The next 6 T cell receptor beta chains were all read from a single sample in a study of CD8 T cells in ankylosing spondylitis (dated by TCRdb to the late 2010s). General study outcomes and caveats: A TCR beta motif made up of several highly homologous amino acid variants appeared to be characteristic of blood from ankylosing spondylitis patients.

Their specific antigens are unknown. The library was built by means of 5' RACE. For sequencing, an Illumina HiSeq 2500 was employed. The public reads were reprocessed in TCRdb via fastp at Q25 and MiXCR, keeping in-frame beta chains. Records with the same CDR3 protein are collapsed into one entry carrying the most frequent genes and DNA. The sample includes approximately 300,000 distinct CDR3 sequences, with 6.5% to 10% observed a single time. The ten largest account for just over 14% of the sample. Sequencing input: blood, either unsorted or a sorted T cell fraction (not recorded which). The receptors stem from a male donor with ankylosing spondylitis.

The chain links TRBV7-3 to TRBJ2-3, with TRBD2 as a possible D gene (6 bases). The CDR3 spans 14 residues. Deletions cut 6 bases from V and 0 bases from J, with 10 bases between. The germline CDR1 and CDR2 sequences are SGHTA and FQGTGA. Written as DNA, the CDR3 is TGTGCCAGCAGACCCGCGGGAAGCACAGATACGCAGTATTTT. It yields the protein CASRPAGSTDTQYF. Full variable domain (rest looked up from reference TRBV7-3 and TRBJ2-3): GAGVSQTPSNKVTEKGKYVELRCDPISGHTALYWYRQSLGQGPEFLIYFQGTGAADDSGLPNDRFFAVRPEGSVSTLKIQRTERGDSAVYLCASRPAGSTDTQYFGPGTRLTVL.

At least ten counts were recorded for this clonotype. The rearrangement joins TRBV3-1 to TRBJ2-1; D is unclear. CDR3 length: 13 residues. The germline V gene encodes CDR1 LGHDT and CDR2 YNNKEL (reference sequence). The germline V and J ends were trimmed by 3 bases and 0 bases, with 3 bases remaining between them. This chain's CDR3 is CASSQGSYNEQFF. The CDR3 nucleotides read TGTGCCAGCAGCCAGGGCTCCTACAATGAGCAGTTCTTC.

This clonotype was counted ten times or more. The rearrangement joins TRBV15 to TRBJ2-2; 7 bases agree with TRBD1. From germline, CDR1 is LNHNV and CDR2 YYDKDF (reference sequence). This CDR3 is built from 16 residues. The V gene end was trimmed by 4 bases and the J gene end by 3 bases; junction bases not matched to a gene: 8. CDR3 coding DNA: TGTGCCACCAGCAAAGAGGGGGACAGAGACACCGGGGAGCTGTTTTTT. This codes for CATSKEGDRDTGELFF. Supplemented by reference TRBV15 and TRBJ2-2, the full variable domain reads DAMVIQNPRYQVTQFGKPVTLSCSQTLNHNVMYWYQQKSSQAPKLLFHYYDKDFNNEADTPDNFQSRRPNTSFCFLDIRSPGLGDTAMYLCATSKEGDRDTGELFFGEGSRLTVL.

In its sample, this clonotype was seen many times. The chain has TRBV2 and TRBJ2-5, with a tentative D call TRBD1 (6 bases). The CDR3 extends over 13 amino acids. With 6 bases removed from V and 5 bases from J, the gap between germline ends came to 13 bases. Germline V gives CDR1 SNHLY, CDR2 FYNNEI. CDR3: CASSADRLETQYF. CDR3 sequence (DNA): TGTGCCAGCAGCGCAGACAGGTTGGAGACCCAGTACTTC.

This clonotype was counted only a few times. V is TRBV7-8 and J is TRBJ1-1; no clear D gene. The CDR3 has 14 amino acids. CDR1 is SGHVS and CDR2 is FQNEAQ in the germline V gene. V gave up 0 bases and J gave up 3 bases, with 8 bases separating them. CDR3 region: CASSLAARYTEAFF. In DNA, the CDR3 is TGTGCCAGCAGCTTAGCAGCGAGGTACACTGAAGCTTTCTTT.

Concerning this clonotype itself: At one end, the junction sequence differs from germline, possibly due to a read error. This CDR3 reads CASSWNRDRDGDQESQYF. In DNA, the CDR3 is TGTGCCAGCAGCTGGAACCGGGACAGGGACGGGGACCAAGAGTCCCAGTACTTC. This sequence joins TRBV11-1 and TRBJ2-5, with TRBD1 matching 9 bases. The CDR3 is made up of 18 amino acids. Germline CDR1 and CDR2: SGHAT and FQDESV (reference sequence).